The clone carrying this T cell receptor (beta chain) was recorded at least ten times. The CDR3 totals 14 residues. V lost 2 bases to trimming and J lost 0 bases, with 8 bases between them. Germline assignment: CDR1 MNHEY and CDR2 SVGAGI. Using its own MiXCR run on the RT-PCR reads, TCRdb lists one record per CDR3 protein. This sample has about 680,000 distinct CDR3 sequences, with over 12% found just once. This TCR derives from a female donor in good health, serving as a healthy control. Sequences were obtained from memory CD4+ T cells from blood. The chain links TRBV6-5 to TRBJ2-7; the D is unclear. The CDR3 nucleotides read TGTGCCAGCAGTTACGCCCAGAGCTCCTACGAGCAGTACTTC. As protein: CASSYAQSSYEQYF.